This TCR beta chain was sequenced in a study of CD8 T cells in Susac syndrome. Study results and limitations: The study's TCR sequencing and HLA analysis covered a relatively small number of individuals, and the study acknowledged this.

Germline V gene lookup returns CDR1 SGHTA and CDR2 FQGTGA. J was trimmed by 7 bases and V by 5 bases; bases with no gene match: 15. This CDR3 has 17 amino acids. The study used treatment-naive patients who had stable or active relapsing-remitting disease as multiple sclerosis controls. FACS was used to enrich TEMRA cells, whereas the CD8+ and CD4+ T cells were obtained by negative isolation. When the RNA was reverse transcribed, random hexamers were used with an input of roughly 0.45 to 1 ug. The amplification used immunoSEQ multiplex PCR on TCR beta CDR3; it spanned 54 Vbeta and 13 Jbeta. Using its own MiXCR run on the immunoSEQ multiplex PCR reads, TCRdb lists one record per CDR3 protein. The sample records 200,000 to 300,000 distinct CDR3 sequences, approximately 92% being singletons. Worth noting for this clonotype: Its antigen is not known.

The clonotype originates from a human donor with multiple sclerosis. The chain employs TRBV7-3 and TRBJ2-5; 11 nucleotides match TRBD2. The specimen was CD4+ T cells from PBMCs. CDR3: CASSPPDFSGGAGTQYF. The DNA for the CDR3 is TGTGCCAGCAGCCCCCCGGATTTTAGCGGGGGGGCCGGGACCCAGTACTTC.